The T cell receptor beta chain described here comes from a study of regulatory T cells in long-lasting Graves disease (dated by TCRdb to 2020 to 2023). Study-level background: In the newly diagnosed Graves' disease group, patients had been taking antithyroid drugs for less than 3 months. TCR sequencing covered 13 persistent and some 20 newly diagnosed Graves' disease patients, 33 samples in total. The study was conducted in China and was registered as a clinical trial. Peripheral blood TCR sequencing and RNA sequencing compared persistent Graves' disease patients with newly diagnosed Graves' disease patients.

Many counts were recorded for this clonotype. The antigen it recognizes is unknown. Qualities for individual bases were not recorded, and no much larger clone is one base off. Libraries were made using multiplex PCR. Sequencing was carried out with an Illumina HiSeq 4000. CDR3 regions were amplified by Arm-PCR with iRepertoire HTBI primers to construct TCR beta libraries. Before sequencing, the PCR products went through gel purification. For the original study's pipeline: Across samples, about 63 TRBV and roughly 15 TRBJ segments were identified and used for gene usage analysis of CDR3 amino acid clonotypes. COPE and FqMerger were used to merge filtered high-quality paired reads into contigs. BLAST was used to align contigs to the IMGT TRBV, TRBD and TRBJ reference genes, and CDR3 was defined following IMGT. Highly expanded clones were defined as clonotypes with a frequency above 0.1%. Shannon entropy was used to measure repertoire diversity, and the Gini coefficient was used to measure V-J evenness. A clonotype was considered public if more than one individual shared it. TCRdb trimmed public reads at Q25 via fastp, called clones via MiXCR and kept in-frame beta chains. Records with the same CDR3 protein are collapsed into one entry carrying the most frequent genes and DNA. None of the V and J calls come from the authors' own analysis; TCRdb made them. In this sample the table shows a few hundred thousand distinct CDR3 sequences, about 18% of which occur a single time. The ten largest clonotypes hold approximately 14% of the sample.

Its CDR3 holds 16 amino acids, cysteine through phenylalanine. Kept here is only the CDR3 DNA, which spans 48 bases and is read in frame from base 1. V is pruned by 1 base and J by 0 bases, leaving 4 bases of the junction without a gene match. The CDR1 and CDR2 encoded by the germline V gene are MDHEN and SYDVKM. Study-wide conclusions, independent of this receptor: The authors acknowledged the small sample size as a limitation that may reduce accuracy. Only the TCR beta chain was sequenced and analyzed. More public clonotypes were shared among persistent patients (around 2,600) than among newly diagnosed patients (roughly 1,000). Persistent Graves' disease patients showed lower TCR Shannon entropy and fewer highly expanded clones than newly diagnosed patients, suggesting clonal expansion. Preferential use of TRBV28, TRBJ1-2 and TRBJ2-5 was observed in persistent disease, whereas TRBV20-1 and TRBJ2-1 were favored in newly diagnosed disease. The study examined only peripheral blood because the primary lesion, thyroid tissue, could not be accessed.

The time point label on this specimen signifies: newly diagnosed GD, antithyroid drugs for less than 3 months. RNA was extracted from PBMCs in TRIzol for both TCR sequencing and RNA sequencing. The diagnosis of Graves' disease followed American Thyroid Association guidelines. Patients were recruited from an endocrinology department in Xi'an, China. Each patient gave roughly 10 milliliters of peripheral blood, collected in an EDTA anticoagulant tube. PBMCs were isolated by Ficoll Paque Plus density gradient separation without further T cell sorting. An Agilent 2100 Bioanalyzer and agarose gel were used to check RNA quality, and a NanoDrop 2000 was used to measure RNA concentration. This sample was also put to use in a study of T cells in Graves' hyperthyroidism and ophthalmopathy. That second report states: Stable Graves' hyperthyroidism was defined as no progression to ophthalmopathy during 18 months of follow-up. The hyperthyroidism patients were between 18 and 65 years old and newly diagnosed, with a disease duration of less than 2 months. Patients with uncontrolled infections, other autoimmune diseases, pregnancy or lactation were excluded. Diagnoses relied on clinical symptoms, serum thyroxine and TRAb, thyroid ultrasound and orbital computed tomography. For the first round of RT-PCR on the TCR CDR3, the HTBI primer set was used together with the Qiagen OneStep RT-PCR kit. Most expanded thyroid clonotypes (frequency above 0.001) were also found in blood, which suggests that blood repertoires may mirror thyroid immune responses. In cross-validation, a model built on a 13 V-J signature told ophthalmopathy apart from stable hyperthyroidism with 85% to 90% sensitivity and around 83% specificity, and in testing the same model reached 80%/75%. During validation, the model predicted progression to ophthalmopathy a median of around 7 months ahead of onset, with almost 71% sensitivity and 72.22% specificity. TCR V-J signatures able to tell the groups apart were searched for in a discovery cohort of approximately 95 patients, of whom fewer than 45 had Graves' ophthalmopathy and around 58 had stable Graves' hyperthyroidism. Prospective prediction of ophthalmopathy was tested in an independent validation cohort of some 20 hyperthyroidism patients and some 17 patients who later progressed to ophthalmopathy. The approximately 97 discovery patients were randomly divided into training and test sets at a 7:3 ratio. Thyroid tissue and blood T-cell repertoires from six Graves' hyperthyroidism patients were also compared in the study. Following sampling, methimazole starting at 30 mg daily was given to hyperthyroidism patients, and high-dose intravenous methylprednisolone was given to ophthalmopathy patients. Libraries were constructed in a second round of multiplex PCR, after which size selection and purification were performed. Libraries were sequenced paired-end with 100 bp reads on an Illumina HiSeq2000. SOAPnuke was used to process the raw data, throwing out any read that contained adapters or uncalled bases, had a mean Phred below 15, or lacked an exact constant-primer or identifier match. COPE v1.2.5 was used to merge high-quality paired reads, and clonotypes were defined as unique nucleotide sequences. Clonotypes were aligned to IMGT TRBV, TRBD and TRBJ reference segments using MiTCR v1.1. The analysis included only V-J combinations with a frequency above 0.0001, which together covered 98% to 99.2% of the repertoires. The TCS score was defined as the ratio of F50 (clonal expansion) to E x V (chaos), calculated using BLOSUM62-based TCRdist between CDR3 peptides within each V-J. Welch's t-statistics and random forest reduced approximately 520 V-J features to 13, which were used in a naive Bayes classifier (R e1071). No statistical method was used to fix the sample size in advance, and group allocation was not hidden from the investigators. The paper reports TCR Vbeta CDR3 sequencing of roughly 140 peripheral blood samples: some 41 ophthalmopathy, approximately 74 hyperthyroidism and around 17 progressor patients.

The origin of this receptor is a young woman with Graves disease. Donor details come from another sample of the same person, matched by shared clones. Here the sequenced sample was peripheral blood mononuclear cells (PBMCs), taken at new diagnosis, from a patient treated with antithyroid drugs. The rearranged segments are TRBV28 and TRBJ2-5, with TRBD1 identical over 8 junction bases. The CDR3 protein is CASSLSQGANQETQYF. The DNA reads TGTGCCAGCAGTTTATCCCAGGGGGCCAACCAAGAGACCCAGTACTTC.